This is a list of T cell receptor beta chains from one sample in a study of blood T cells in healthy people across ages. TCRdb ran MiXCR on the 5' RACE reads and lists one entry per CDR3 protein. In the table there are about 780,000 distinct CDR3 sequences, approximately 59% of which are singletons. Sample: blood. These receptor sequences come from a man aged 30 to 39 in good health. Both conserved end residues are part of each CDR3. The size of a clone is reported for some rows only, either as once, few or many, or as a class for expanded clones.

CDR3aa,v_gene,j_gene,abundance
CASSPFPRVTDTQYF,TRBV12-3/TRBV12-4,TRBJ2-3,-
CASSQDGGVPSEQYF,TRBV3-1,TRBJ2-7,once
CSASTLAGRTDTQYF,TRBV20-1,TRBJ2-3,-
CASSARPDLDVTGELFF,TRBV9,TRBJ2-2,once
CASSLRPQRISGANVLTF,TRBV5-1,TRBJ2-6,few
CASSPTSGGTSYNEQFF,TRBV9,TRBJ2-1,few
CAAPAGLALEQFF,TRBV7-8,TRBJ2-1,-
CSVEAPEAFF,TRBV29-1,TRBJ1-1,-
CASRYSRGYTQYF,TRBV6-5,TRBJ2-3,-
CASSLEGQGEVTVDTQYF,TRBV5-1,TRBJ2-3,few